Below are 2 T cell receptor beta chains sequenced from a single sample in a study of OX40 agonist ivuxolimab in advanced cancers. Sequencing used immunoSEQ multiplex PCR; TCRdb keeps in-frame clones, though not all of them. The sample has some 49,000 clones, roughly 80% seen once; the top ten hold roughly 4%. The sample was CD4+ or CD8+ T cells sorted from blood, taken in a trial of the OX40 agonist ivuxolimab. The source is an adult with an advanced solid tumor such as melanoma, head and neck, liver or kidney cancer.

The J gene is TRBJ1-2, the V gene TRBV12-5; possible D gene TRBD1, 5 bases. Germline lookup yields CDR1 LGHNT and CDR2 FRNRAP. The CDR3 consists of 19 residues. Trimming pared 6 bases from V and 5 bases from J, leaving 31 bases between. CDR3 residues: CASGLVLPQLKGKGYGYTF. In DNA, the CDR3 is TGTGCTAGTGGCCTTGTATTACCCCAATTAAAGGGGAAAGGGTATGGCTACACCTTC.

The gene calls are TRBV11-3 and TRBJ2-3; D is unresolved. Germline loops: CDR1 SGHNT, CDR2 YENEEA. The CDR3 sequence is 13 residues long. V was clipped by 5 bases and J by 4 bases, with 10 bases between them. The CDR3 nucleotides read TGTGCCAGCAGCCTTGAACTGGCAGATACGCAGTATTTT. Translated: CASSLELADTQYF.